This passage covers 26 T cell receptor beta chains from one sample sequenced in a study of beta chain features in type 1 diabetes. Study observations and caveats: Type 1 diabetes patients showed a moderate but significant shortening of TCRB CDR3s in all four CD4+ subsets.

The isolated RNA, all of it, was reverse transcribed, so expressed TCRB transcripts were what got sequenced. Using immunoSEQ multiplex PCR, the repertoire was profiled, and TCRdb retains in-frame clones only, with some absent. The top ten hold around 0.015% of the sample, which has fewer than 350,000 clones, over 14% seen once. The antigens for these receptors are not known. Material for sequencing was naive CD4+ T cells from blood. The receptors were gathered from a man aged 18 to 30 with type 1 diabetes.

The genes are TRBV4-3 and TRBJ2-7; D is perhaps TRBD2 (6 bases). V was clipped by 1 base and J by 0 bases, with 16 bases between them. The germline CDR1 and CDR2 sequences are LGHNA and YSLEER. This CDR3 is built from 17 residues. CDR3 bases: TGCGCCAGCAGCCAAGGGATCTCGGAGGGAAGCTCCTACGAGCAGTACTTC. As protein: CASSQGISEGSSYEQYF.

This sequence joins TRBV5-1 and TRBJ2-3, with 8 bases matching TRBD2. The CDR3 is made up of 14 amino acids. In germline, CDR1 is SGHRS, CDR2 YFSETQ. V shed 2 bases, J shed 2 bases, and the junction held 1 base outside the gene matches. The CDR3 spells CASSFSGTTDTQYF. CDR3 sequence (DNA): TGCGCCAGCAGCTTTAGCGGGACCACAGATACGCAGTATTTT. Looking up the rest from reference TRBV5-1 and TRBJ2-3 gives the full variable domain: KAGVTQTPRYLIKTRGQQVTLSCSPISGHRSVSWYQQTPGQGLQFLFEYFSETQRNKGNFPGRFSGRQFSNSRSEMNVSTLELGDSALYLCASSFSGTTDTQYFGPGTRLTVL.

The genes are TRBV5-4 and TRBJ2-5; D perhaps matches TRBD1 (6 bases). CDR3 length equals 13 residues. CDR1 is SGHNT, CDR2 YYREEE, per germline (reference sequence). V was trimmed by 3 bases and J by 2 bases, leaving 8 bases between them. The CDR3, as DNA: TGTGCCAGCAGCTCCGGACAGCAAGAGACCCAGTACTTC. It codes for CASSSGQQETQYF.

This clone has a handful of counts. CDR3 residues: CASSLGNGQGINQPQHF. The CDR3 DNA reads as TGTGCCAGCAGCTTAGGTAATGGGCAGGGGATCAATCAGCCCCAGCATTTT. This chain connects TRBV5-8 to TRBJ1-5, with D perhaps matching TRBD1 (6 bases). The length of the CDR3 is 17 residues. Trimming pared 2 bases from V and 3 bases from J, leaving 18 bases between. The germline CDR1 and CDR2 sequences are SGHTS and YDEGEE.

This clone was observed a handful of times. The CDR3 reads CASSPLGQGSTDTQYF. CDR3 coding DNA: TGCGCCAGCAGCCCCCTGGGACAGGGGAGCACAGATACGCAGTATTTT. V gene TRBV5-1 combines with J gene TRBJ2-3; 10 positions match TRBD1. J lost 0 bases, V lost 4 bases, and 5 bases had no gene match. The CDR3 is made up of 16 amino acids. The V gene's germline CDR1 is SGHRS and CDR2 YFSETQ.

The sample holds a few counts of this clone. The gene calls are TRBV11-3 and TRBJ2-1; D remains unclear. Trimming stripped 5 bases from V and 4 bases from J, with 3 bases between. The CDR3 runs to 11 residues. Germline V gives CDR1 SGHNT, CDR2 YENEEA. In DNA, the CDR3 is TGTGCCAGCAGCCAATACAATGAGCAGTTCTTC. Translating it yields CASSQYNEQFF. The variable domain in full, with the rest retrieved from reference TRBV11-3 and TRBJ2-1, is EAGVVQSPRYKIIEKKQPVAFWCNPISGHNTLYWYLQNLGQGPELLIRYENEEAVDDSQLPKDRFSAERLKGVDSTLKIQPAELGDSAVYLCASSQYNEQFFGPGTRLTVL.

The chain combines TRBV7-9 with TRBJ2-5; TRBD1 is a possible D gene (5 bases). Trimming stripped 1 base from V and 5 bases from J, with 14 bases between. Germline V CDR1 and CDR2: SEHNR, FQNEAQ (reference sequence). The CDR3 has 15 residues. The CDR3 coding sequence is TGTGCCAGCAGCTTAGTTACAGGTTTTGGGGAGACCCAGTACTTC. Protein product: CASSLVTGFGETQYF.

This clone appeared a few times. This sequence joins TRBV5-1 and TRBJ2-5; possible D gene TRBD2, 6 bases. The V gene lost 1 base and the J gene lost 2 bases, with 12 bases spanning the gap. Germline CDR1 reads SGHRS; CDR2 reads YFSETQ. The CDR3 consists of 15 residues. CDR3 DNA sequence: TGCGCCAGCAGCTTGAGGTGGGGAGGACAAGAGACCCAGTACTTC. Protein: CASSLRWGGQETQYF.

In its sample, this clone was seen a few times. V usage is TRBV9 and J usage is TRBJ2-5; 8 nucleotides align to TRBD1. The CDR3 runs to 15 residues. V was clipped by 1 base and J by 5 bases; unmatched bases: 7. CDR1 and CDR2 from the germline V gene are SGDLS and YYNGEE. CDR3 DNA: TGTGCCAGCAGCGTATCCCAGGGGGCCGGGGAGACCCAGTACTTC. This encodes CASSVSQGAGETQYF.

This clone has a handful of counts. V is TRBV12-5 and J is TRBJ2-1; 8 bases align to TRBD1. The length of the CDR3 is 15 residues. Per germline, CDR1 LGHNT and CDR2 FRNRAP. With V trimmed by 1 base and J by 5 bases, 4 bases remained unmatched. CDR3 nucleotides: TGTGCTAGTGGTTTGGCCAGGACAGGGAACAATGAGCAGTTCTTC. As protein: CASGLARTGNNEQFF.

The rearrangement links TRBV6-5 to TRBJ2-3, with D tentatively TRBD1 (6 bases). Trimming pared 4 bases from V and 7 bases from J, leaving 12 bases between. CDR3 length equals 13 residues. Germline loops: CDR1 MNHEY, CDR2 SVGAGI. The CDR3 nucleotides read TGTGCCAGCAGTTCTGGGACACCTAATACGCAGTATTTT. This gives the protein CASSSGTPNTQYF.

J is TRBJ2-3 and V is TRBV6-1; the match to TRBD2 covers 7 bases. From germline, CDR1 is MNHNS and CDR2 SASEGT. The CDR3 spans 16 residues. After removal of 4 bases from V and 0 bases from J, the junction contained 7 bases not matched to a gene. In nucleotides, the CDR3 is TGTGCCAGCAGTGGTTTTAGCGGGTCTAGCACAGATACGCAGTATTTT. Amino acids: CASSGFSGSSTDTQYF.

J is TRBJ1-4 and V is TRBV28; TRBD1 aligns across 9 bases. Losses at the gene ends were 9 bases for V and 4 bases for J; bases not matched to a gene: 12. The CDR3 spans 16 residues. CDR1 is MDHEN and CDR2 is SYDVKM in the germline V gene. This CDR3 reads CASIPSSGQGNEKLFF. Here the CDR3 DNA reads TGTGCCAGTATTCCGTCATCGGGACAGGGTAATGAAAAACTGTTTTTT.

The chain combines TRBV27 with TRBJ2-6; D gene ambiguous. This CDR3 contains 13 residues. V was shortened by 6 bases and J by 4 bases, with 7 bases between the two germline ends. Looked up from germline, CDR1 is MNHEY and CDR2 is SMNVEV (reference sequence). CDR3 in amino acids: CASRLEGANVLTF. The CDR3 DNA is TGTGCCAGCAGACTCGAGGGGGCCAACGTCCTGACTTTC.

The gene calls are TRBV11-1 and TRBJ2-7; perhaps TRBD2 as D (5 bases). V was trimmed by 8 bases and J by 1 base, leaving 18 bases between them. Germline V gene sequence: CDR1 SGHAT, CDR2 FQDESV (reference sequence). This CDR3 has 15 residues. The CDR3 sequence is CASRRNLGGSYEQYF. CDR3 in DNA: TGTGCCAGCCGACGGAACCTCGGAGGATCCTACGAGCAGTACTTC.

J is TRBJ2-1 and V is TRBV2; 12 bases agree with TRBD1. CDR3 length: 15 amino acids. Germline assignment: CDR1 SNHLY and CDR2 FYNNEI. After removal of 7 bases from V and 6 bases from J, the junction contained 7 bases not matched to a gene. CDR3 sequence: CASKGGTGGTNEQFF. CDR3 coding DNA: TGTGCCAGCAAGGGAGGGACAGGGGGCACCAATGAGCAGTTCTTC.

The CDR3 nucleotides are TGTGCCAGCAGTTTCTCGCTCCACGCCAGCAAAAACATTCAGTACTTC. It codes for CASSFSLHASKNIQYF. The chain couples TRBV27 to TRBJ2-4; D is unclear. There are 16 residues in the CDR3. The germline V and J ends were trimmed by 3 bases and 3 bases, with 15 bases remaining between them. Germline-derived CDR1 and CDR2 are MNHEY and SMNVEV (reference sequence).

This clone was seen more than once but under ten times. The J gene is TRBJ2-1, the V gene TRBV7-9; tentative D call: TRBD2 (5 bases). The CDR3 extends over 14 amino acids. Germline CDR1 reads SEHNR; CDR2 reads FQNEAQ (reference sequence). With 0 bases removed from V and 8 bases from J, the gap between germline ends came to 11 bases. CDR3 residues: CASSLAPSNDEQFF. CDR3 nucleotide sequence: TGTGCCAGCAGCTTAGCCCCTAGCAATGATGAGCAGTTCTTC.

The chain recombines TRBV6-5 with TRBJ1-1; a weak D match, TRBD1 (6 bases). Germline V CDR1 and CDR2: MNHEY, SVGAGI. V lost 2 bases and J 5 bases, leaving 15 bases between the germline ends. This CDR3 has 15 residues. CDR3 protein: CASSYTPSGVTEAFF. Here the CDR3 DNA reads TGTGCCAGCAGTTACACCCCATCAGGGGTTACTGAAGCTTTCTTT.

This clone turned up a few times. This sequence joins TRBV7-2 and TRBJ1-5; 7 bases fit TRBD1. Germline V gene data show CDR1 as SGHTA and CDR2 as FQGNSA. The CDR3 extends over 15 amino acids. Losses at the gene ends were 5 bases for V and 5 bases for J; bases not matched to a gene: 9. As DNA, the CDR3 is TGTGCCAGCAGCCCAAGGGGACAGCATTATCAGCCCCAGCATTTT. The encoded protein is CASSPRGQHYQPQHF.

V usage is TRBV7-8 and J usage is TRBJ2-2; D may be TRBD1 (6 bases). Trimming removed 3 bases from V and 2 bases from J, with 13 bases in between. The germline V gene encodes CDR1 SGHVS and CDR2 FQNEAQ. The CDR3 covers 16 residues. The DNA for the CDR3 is TGTGCCAGCAGCTTCGTAGTGGGGGCCAACACCGGGGAGCTGTTTTTT. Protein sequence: CASSFVVGANTGELFF.

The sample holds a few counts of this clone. Here the CDR3 reads CASSLGSGGGGEQYF. CDR3 sequence (DNA): TGTGCCAGCAGCTTGGGTTCAGGGGGAGGTGGCGAGCAGTACTTC. The chain recombines TRBV5-4 with TRBJ2-7, with a tentative D call TRBD1 (7 bases). The CDR3 is made up of 15 amino acids. Trimming shortened V by 0 bases and J by 6 bases, and 16 bases separated the two germline ends. Germline lookup yields CDR1 SGHNT and CDR2 YYREEE (reference sequence).

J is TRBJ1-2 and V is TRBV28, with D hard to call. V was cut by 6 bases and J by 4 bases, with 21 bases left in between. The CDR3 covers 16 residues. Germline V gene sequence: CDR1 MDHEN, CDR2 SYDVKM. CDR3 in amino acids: CASSNYGFARGYGYTF. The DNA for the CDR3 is TGTGCCAGCAGCAACTACGGGTTCGCCCGGGGCTATGGCTACACCTTC.

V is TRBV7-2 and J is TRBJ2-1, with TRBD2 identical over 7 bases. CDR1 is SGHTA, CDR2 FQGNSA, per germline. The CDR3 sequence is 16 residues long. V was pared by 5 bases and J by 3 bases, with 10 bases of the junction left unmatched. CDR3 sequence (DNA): TGTGCCAGCAGCGGGAGGGGTACGACTGGCTACAATGAGCAGTTCTTC. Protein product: CASSGRGTTGYNEQFF.

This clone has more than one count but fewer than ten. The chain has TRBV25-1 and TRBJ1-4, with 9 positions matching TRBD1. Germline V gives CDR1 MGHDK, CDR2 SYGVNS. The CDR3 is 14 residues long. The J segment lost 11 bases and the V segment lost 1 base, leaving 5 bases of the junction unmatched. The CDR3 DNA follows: TGTGCCAGCAGTGAATCGACAGGGGGTGGGAAACTGTTTTTT. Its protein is CASSESTGGGKLFF. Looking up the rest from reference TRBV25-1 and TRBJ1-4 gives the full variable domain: EADIYQTPRYLVIGTGKKITLECSQTMGHDKMYWYQQDPGMELHLIHYSYGVNSTEKGDLSSESTVSRIRTEHFPLTLESARPSHTSQYLCASSESTGGGKLFFGSGTQLSVL.

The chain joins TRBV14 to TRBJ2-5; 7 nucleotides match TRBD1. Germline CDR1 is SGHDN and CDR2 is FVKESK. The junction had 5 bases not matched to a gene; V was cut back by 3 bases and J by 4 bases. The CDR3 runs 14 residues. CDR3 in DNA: TGTGCCAGCAGCCAGGGACAGTCGACAGAGACCCAGTACTTC. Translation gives CASSQGQSTETQYF. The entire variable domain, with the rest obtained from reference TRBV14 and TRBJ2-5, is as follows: EAGVTQFPSHSVIEKGQTVTLRCDPISGHDNLYWYRRVMGKEIKFLLHFVKESKQDESGMPNNRFLAERTGGTYSTLKVQPAELEDSGVYFCASSQGQSTETQYFGPGTRLLVL.